Sequencing of this TCR beta chain was carried out in a study of blood T cell repertoires in COVID-19. Study at large: Sample material is recorded as cDNA or gDNA derived from T cells, B-cell-depleted T cells, or PBMCs.

In the original workflow: Reference gene primer amplification gave estimated nucleated cell counts. Clones were read by immunoSEQ multiplex PCR, and TCRdb kept only the in-frame ones, dropping some. D and trimming were read from the DNA, whereas the V and J calls and clone size are those reported in that table. The repertoire holds around 130,000 clones, with approximately 85% as singletons. In assigning cohorts, the study relied on participant-reported clinical history. The sample comprised PBMCs or T cells enriched from blood (not recorded which). The clonotype was recovered from a woman aged 45 to 65 with acute COVID-19.

CDR3 coding DNA: TGTGCCAGCAGTCGACAGGGGGCTAAGTACGAGCAGTACTTC. Its translation is CASSRQGAKYEQYF. The chain couples TRBV3-1 (or the pseudogene TRBV3-2) to TRBJ2-7, with 10 bases aligning to TRBD1. J gave up 4 bases and V 6 bases, and 6 bases lay outside the gene matches. CDR3 length equals 14 residues. CDR1 LGHDT and CDR2 YNNKEL come from the germline V gene (reference sequence).